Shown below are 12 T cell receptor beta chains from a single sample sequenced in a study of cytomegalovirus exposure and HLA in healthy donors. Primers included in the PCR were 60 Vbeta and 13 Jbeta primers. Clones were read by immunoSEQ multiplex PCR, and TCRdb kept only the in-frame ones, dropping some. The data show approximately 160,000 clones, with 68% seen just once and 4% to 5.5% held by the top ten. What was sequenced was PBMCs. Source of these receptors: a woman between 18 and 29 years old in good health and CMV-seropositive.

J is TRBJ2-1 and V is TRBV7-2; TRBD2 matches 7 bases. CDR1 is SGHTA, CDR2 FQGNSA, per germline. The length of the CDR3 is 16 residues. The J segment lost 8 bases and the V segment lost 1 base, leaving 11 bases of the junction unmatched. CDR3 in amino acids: CASSLGGGGGVYEQFF. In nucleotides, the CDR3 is TGTGCCAGCAGCTTAGGTGGCGGGGGTGGGGTGTATGAGCAGTTCTTC.

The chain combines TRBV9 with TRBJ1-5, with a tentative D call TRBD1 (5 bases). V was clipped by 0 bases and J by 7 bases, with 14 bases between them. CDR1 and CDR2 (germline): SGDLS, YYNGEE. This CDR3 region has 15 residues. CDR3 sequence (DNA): TGTGCCAGCAGCGTAGGGGCAGGGAATCACCAGCCCCAGCATTTT. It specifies CASSVGAGNHQPQHF.

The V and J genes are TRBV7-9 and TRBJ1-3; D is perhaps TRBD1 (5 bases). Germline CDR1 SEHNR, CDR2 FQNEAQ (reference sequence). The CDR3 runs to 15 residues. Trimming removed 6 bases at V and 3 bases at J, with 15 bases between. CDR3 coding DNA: TGTGCCAGCAGGCGATCCGGGGGGTTTGGAAACACCATATATTTT. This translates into CASRRSGGFGNTIYF.

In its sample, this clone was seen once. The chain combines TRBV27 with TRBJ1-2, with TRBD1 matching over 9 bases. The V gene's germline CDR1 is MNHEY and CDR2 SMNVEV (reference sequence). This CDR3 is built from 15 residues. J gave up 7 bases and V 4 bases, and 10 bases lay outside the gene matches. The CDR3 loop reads CASSWGTGYFGGYTF. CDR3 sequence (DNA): TGTGCCAGCAGTTGGGGGACAGGGTACTTCGGTGGCTACACCTTC.

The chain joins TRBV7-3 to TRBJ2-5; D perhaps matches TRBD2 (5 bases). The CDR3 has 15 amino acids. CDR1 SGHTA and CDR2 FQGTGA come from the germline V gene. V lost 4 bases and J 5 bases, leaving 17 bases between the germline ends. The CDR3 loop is CASSSSLGPKETQYF. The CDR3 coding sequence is TGTGCCAGCAGCTCTAGCTTAGGCCCGAAGGAGACCCAGTACTTC.

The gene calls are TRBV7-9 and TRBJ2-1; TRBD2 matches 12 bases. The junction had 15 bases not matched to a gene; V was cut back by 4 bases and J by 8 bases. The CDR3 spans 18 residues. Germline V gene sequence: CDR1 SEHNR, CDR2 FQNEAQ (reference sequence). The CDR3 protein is CASSSPVTSGGMYHEQFF. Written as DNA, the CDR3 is TGTGCCAGCAGCTCGCCGGTGACTAGCGGGGGAATGTATCATGAGCAGTTCTTC.

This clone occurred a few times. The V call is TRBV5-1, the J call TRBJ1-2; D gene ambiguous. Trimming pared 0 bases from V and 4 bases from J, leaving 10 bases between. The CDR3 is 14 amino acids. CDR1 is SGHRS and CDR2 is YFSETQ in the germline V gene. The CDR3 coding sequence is TGCGCCAGCAGCTTGGATACAGAACCCTATGGCTACACCTTC. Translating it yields CASSLDTEPYGYTF. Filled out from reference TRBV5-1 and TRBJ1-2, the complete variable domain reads KAGVTQTPRYLIKTRGQQVTLSCSPISGHRSVSWYQQTPGQGLQFLFEYFSETQRNKGNFPGRFSGRQFSNSRSEMNVSTLELGDSALYLCASSLDTEPYGYTFGSGTRLTVV.

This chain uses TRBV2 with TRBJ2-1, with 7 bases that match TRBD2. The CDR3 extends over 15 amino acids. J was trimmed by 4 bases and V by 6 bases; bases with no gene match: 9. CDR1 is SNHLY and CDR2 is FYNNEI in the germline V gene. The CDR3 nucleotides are TGTGCCAGCAGCCCTCGGCGGGAGTCATACAATGAGCAGTTCTTC. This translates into CASSPRRESYNEQFF.

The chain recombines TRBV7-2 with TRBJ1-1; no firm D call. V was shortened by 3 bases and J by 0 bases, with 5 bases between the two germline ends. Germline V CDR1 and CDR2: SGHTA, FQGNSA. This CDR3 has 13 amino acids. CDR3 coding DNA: TGTGCCAGCAGCTTCTCGGTGAACACTGAAGCTTTCTTT. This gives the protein CASSFSVNTEAFF.

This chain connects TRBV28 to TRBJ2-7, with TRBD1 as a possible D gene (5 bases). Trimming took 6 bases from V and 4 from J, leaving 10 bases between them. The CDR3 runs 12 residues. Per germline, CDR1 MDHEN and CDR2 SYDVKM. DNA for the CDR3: TGTGCCAGCAGCACCAGGGTTTACGAGCAGTACTTC. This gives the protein CASSTRVYEQYF.

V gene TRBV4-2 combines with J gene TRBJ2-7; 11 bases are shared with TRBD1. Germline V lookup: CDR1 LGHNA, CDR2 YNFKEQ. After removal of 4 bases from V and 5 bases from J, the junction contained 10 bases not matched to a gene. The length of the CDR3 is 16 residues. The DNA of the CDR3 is TGTGCCAGCAGCCGAGCCGGACAGGGGGCTGGCAACGAGCAGTACTTC. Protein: CASSRAGQGAGNEQYF.

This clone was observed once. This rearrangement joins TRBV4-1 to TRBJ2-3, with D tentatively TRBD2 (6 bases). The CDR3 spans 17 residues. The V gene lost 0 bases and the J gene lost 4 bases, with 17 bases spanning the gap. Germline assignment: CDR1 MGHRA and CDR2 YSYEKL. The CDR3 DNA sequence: TGCGCCAGCAGCCAAGAGCTCGGGACTTCACATCCAGATACGCAGTATTTT. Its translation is CASSQELGTSHPDTQYF.